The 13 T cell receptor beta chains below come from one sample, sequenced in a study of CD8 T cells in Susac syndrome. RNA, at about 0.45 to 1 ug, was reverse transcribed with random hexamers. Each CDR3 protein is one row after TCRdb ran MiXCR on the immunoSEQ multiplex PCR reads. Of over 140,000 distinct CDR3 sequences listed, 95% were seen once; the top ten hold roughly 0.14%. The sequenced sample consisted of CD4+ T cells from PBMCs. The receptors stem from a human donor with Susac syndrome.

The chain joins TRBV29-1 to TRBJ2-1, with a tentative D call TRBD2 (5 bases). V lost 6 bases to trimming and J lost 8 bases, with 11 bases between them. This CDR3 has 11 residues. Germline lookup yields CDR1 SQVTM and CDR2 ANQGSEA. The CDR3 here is CSVEGWDEQFF. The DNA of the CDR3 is TGCAGCGTCGAGGGCTGGGATGAGCAGTTCTTC.

CDR3 region: CASSPGLRGTAFF. The CDR3 DNA reads as TGTGCCAGCAGTCCGGGACTGAGAGGGACCGCTTTCTTT. V is TRBV12-3 or TRBV12-4 and J is TRBJ1-1; possible D gene TRBD1, 5 bases. V was cut by 5 bases and J by 11 bases, with 18 bases left in between. CDR3 length: 13 residues.

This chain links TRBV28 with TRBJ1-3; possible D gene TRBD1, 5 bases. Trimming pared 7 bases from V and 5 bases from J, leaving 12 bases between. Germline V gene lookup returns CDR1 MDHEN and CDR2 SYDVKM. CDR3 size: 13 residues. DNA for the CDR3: TGTGCCAGCATGATACAGGAAAGAAACACCATATATTTT. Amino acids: CASMIQERNTIYF. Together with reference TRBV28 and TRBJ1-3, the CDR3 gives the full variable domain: DVKVTQSSRYLVKRTGEKVFLECVQDMDHENMFWYRQDPGLGLRLIYFSYDVKMKEKGDIPEGYSVSREKKERFSLILESASTNQTSMYLCASMIQERNTIYFGEGSWLTVV.

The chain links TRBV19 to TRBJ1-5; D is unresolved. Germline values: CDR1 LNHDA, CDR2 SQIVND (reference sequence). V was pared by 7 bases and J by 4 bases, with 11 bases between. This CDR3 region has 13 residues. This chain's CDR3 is CASMSISNQPQHF. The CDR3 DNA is TGTGCCAGTATGAGTATCTCGAATCAGCCCCAGCATTTT.

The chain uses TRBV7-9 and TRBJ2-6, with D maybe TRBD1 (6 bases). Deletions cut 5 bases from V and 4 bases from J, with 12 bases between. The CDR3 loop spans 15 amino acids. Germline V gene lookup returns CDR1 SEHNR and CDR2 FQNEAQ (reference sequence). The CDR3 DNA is TGTGCCAGCAGCCTAACAGGGCTAGGGGCCAACGTCCTGACTTTC. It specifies CASSLTGLGANVLTF.

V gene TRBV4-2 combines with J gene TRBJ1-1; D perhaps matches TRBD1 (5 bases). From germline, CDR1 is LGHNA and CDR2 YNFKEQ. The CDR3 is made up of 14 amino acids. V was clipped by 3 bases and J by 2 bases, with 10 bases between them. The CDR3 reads CASSHHRSNTEAFF. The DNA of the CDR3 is TGTGCCAGCAGCCACCACAGGAGTAACACTGAAGCTTTCTTT.

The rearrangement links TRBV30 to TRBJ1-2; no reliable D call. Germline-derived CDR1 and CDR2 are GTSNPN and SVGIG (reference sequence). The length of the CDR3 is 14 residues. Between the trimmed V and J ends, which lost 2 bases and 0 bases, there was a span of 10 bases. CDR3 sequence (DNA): TGTGCCTGGAGTAGGCAGCTAGCTAACTATGGCTACACCTTC. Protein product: CAWSRQLANYGYTF.

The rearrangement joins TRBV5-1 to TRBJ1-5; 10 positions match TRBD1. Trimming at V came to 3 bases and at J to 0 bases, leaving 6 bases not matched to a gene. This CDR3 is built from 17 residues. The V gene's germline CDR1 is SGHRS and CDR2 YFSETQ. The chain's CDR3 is CASSSGTGEDSNQPQHF. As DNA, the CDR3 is TGCGCCAGCAGCTCAGGGACAGGGGAAGATAGCAATCAGCCCCAGCATTTT.

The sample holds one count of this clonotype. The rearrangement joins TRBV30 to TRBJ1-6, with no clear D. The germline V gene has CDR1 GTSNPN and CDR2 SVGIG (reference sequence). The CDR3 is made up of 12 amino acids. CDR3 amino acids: CAVRRLNSPLHF. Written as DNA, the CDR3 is TGTGCGGTGAGACGGCTTAATTCACCCCTCCACTTT.

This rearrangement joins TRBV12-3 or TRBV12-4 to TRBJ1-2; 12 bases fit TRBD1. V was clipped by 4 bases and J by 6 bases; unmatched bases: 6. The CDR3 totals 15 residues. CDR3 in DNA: TGTGCCAGCAGTTATCGGGACAGGGGGCTCGATGGCTACACCTTC. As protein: CASSYRDRGLDGYTF.

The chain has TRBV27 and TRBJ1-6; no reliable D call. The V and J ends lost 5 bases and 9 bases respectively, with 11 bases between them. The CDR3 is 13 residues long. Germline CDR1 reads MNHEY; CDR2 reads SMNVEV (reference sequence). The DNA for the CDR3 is TGTGCCAGCAGTCAAGCTAGAGGTTCACCCCTCCACTTT. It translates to CASSQARGSPLHF.

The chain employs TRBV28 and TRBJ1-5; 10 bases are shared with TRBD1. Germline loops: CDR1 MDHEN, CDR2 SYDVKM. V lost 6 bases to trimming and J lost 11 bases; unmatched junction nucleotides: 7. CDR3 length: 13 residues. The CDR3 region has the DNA TGTGCCAGCAGCAGCCGGGACAGGGGTTCCCAGCATTTT. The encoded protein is CASSSRDRGSQHF.

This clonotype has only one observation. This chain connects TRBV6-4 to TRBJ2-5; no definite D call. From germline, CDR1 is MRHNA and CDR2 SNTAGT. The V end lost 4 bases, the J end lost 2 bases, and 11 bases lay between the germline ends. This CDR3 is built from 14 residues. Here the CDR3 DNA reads TGTGCCAGCAGTGCGCTAGAGATTCAAGAGACCCAGTACTTC. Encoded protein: CASSALEIQETQYF.